The next 5 T cell receptor beta chains were all read from a single sample in a study of blood T cells in healthy people across ages. The authors ran a second PCR of 7 to 11 cycles using a sample-barcoded 5' primer and a J-beta primer mix. TCRdb reanalysed the 5' RACE reads using MiXCR and keeps one entry per CDR3 protein. This table holds 650,000 to 800,000 distinct CDR3 sequences, under 55% found once. The specimen was blood. Source of these receptors: a man aged 55-75 years in good health.

This clonotype was detected only a few times. The chain recombines TRBV6-5 with TRBJ2-5, with 11 bases fitting TRBD2. The CDR3 extends over 15 amino acids. Germline CDR1 reads MNHEY; CDR2 reads SVGAGI. J was trimmed by 11 bases and V by 4 bases; bases with no gene match: 12. The DNA of the CDR3 is TGTGCCAGCAGTTCCGCCCCTAGCGGGGGGTTTGAGCAGTACTTC. Protein sequence: CASSSAPSGGFEQYF.

The chain carries TRBV7-6 and TRBJ2-7; 8 bases fit TRBD2. This CDR3 spans 18 amino acids. Germline V gene sequence: CDR1 SGHVS, CDR2 FNYEAQ. Trimming at V came to 2 bases and at J to 3 bases, leaving 15 bases not matched to a gene. CDR3 bases: TGTGCCAGCAGCTTACGACCTCCCCAGCGGGGGAGGGACTACGAGCAGTACTTC. This gives the protein CASSLRPPQRGRDYEQYF. Looking up the rest from reference TRBV7-6 and TRBJ2-7 gives the full variable domain: GAGVSQSPRYKVTKRGQDVALRCDPISGHVSLYWYRQALGQGPEFLTYFNYEAQQDKSGLPNDRFSAERPEGSISTLTIQRTEQRDSAMYRCASSLRPPQRGRDYEQYFGPGTRLTVT.

This clonotype was seen more than once but under ten times. The chain combines TRBV4-1 with TRBJ2-1; no firm D call. Germline lookup yields CDR1 MGHRA and CDR2 YSYEKL. Trimming pared 0 bases from V and 8 bases from J, leaving 8 bases between. The CDR3 totals 13 residues. As DNA, the CDR3 is TGCGCCAGCAGCCAAGATCGGTTCTATGAGCAGTTCTTC. Translated: CASSQDRFYEQFF.

This clonotype was recorded only once. The genes are TRBV7-2 and TRBJ2-5; D is tentatively TRBD1 or TRBD2 (6 bases each). With 0 bases removed from V and 2 bases from J, the gap between germline ends came to 13 bases. The germline CDR1 and CDR2 sequences are SGHTA and FQGNSA. This CDR3 comprises 16 residues. The CDR3 sequence: CASSLAGGTTQETQYF. In nucleotides, the CDR3 is TGTGCCAGCAGCTTAGCGGGCGGGACAACGCAAGAGACCCAGTACTTC.

The gene calls are TRBV28 and TRBJ2-5; D is uncertain. Trimming stripped 10 bases from V and 7 bases from J, with 16 bases between. CDR1 is MDHEN, CDR2 SYDVKM, per germline. The CDR3 spans 12 residues. The CDR3 region has the DNA TGTGCCACTTTGAACGACCTGTGGACCCAGTACTTC. This translates into CATLNDLWTQYF.